This T cell receptor beta chain appears in the sequencing data of a study of cytomegalovirus exposure and HLA in healthy donors. Whole-study findings and limits: There were some V segments, including TRBV6-2 and TRBV6-3, excluded as indistinguishable. Some public TCRs appeared in many individuals, while most sequences were rare.

The V end lost 4 bases, the J end lost 0 bases, and 10 bases lay between the germline ends. Germline CDR1 reads SGHDT; CDR2 reads YYEEEE. This CDR3 region has 15 residues. Details on this clone: The antigen is not known.

The PCR ran on 60 Vbeta and 13 Jbeta primers. TCRdb's table, derived via immunoSEQ multiplex PCR, lists solely in-frame clones and lacks some. Of 130,000 or so clones in the sample, roughly 62% are singletons; the top ten hold around 2%. The sequence derives from a male donor in good health and CMV-seronegative. The source material was PBMCs. The chain is built from TRBV5-6 and TRBJ1-4; D unresolved. CDR3 sequence: CASSPYSTTNEKLFF. CDR3 DNA sequence: TGTGCCAGCAGCCCGTACAGCACAACTAATGAAAAACTGTTTTTT.